This T cell receptor (beta chain) was documented in a study of blood T cell repertoires in COVID-19. The wider study: The United States, Italy and Spain supplied acute and convalescent COVID-19 samples. In each case, the material was cDNA or gDNA derived from T cells, B-cell-depleted T cells, or PBMCs.

Seattle participants joined during active infection and were tracked over time. V lost 0 bases, J lost 0 bases, and 11 bases lay in between. CDR1 SGHDN and CDR2 FVKESK come from the germline V gene. This CDR3 is built from 16 residues. Per the authors' pipeline: Amplification with reference gene primers provided the estimates of nucleated cell counts. The repertoire was sequenced with immunoSEQ multiplex PCR; TCRdb's copy has only in-frame clones and lacks some. That table gives V, J and clone size, and the DNA gave D and trimming. The sample consists of around 200,000 clones, over 80% of them appearing once.

The TCR comes from a woman aged 35 to 49 with COVID-19, enrolled during active disease. Specimen: peripheral blood. The chain carries TRBV14 and TRBJ1-1, with D hard to call. The DNA of the CDR3 is TGTGCCAGCAGCCAAGATTGGGCCACAGTGAACACTGAAGCTTTCTTT. As protein: CASSQDWATVNTEAFF.